The sequence of this T cell receptor beta chain was determined in a study of blood T cell repertoires in COVID-19. Whole-study context: The United States, Italy and Spain provided the acute and convalescent COVID-19 samples. Nucleic acid was either cDNA or gDNA, and it came from T cells, B-cell-depleted T cells, or PBMCs.

Germline CDR1 reads SGHRS; CDR2 reads YFSETQ. Germline trimming cut 4 bases from V and 11 bases from J; bases unmatched to any gene: 8. This CDR3 has 14 amino acids. In the original analysis: Counts of nucleated cells, estimated from reference gene primer amplification, were obtained. Data came from immunoSEQ multiplex PCR; TCRdb stores just in-frame clones and leaves some out. V, J and clone size are those of that table, while D and trimming were read from the DNA. This table has under 250,000 clones, 88% appearing once. The sequence came from a man older than 75 with acute or convalescent COVID-19. The chain has TRBV5-1 and TRBJ1-6; 8 bases map to TRBD1. Sequenced input: peripheral blood. CDR3 in amino acids: CASSGGQGRAPLHF. CDR3 sequence (DNA): TGCGCCAGCAGCGGCGGACAGGGTAGGGCACCCCTCCACTTT.